A selection of T cell receptor beta chains follows, all from one sample in a study of persistence of HIV-infected CD4 T cells. Produced via immunoSEQ multiplex PCR; TCRdb's table is partial and in-frame only. The sample consists of about 7,500 clones, roughly three fifths of them appearing once. These receptors' targets are unknown. The sequencing here drew on CD4+ T cells sorted from PBMCs after approximately 18-hour stimulation, taken from a patient who received antiretroviral therapy. These receptors all come from an adult man with HIV who was CMV-seropositive. Both conserved end residues are part of each CDR3. D genes are given only for firm matches. For some rows the clone size is stated as once, few or many, or as a class when expanded; others skip it.

D gene: TRBD1; clone size: -; J gene: TRBJ1-2; V gene: TRBV29-1; CDR3 DNA: TGCAGCGTCCGGACAGGGGATGGCTACACCTTC; CDR3 protein: CSVRTGDGYTF
D gene: -; clone size: once; J gene: TRBJ2-7; V gene: TRBV14; CDR3 DNA: TGTGCCAGCAGCCCCATGCTACTGTACACCTACGAGCAGTACTTC; CDR3 protein: CASSPMLLYTYEQYF
D gene: -; clone size: -; J gene: TRBJ1-2; V gene: TRBV29-1; CDR3 DNA: TGCAGCGTTGAAGATCTCAGGGGCGCTTACTATGGCTACACCTTC; CDR3 protein: CSVEDLRGAYYGYTF
D gene: -; clone size: -; J gene: TRBJ1-2; V gene: TRBV6-5; CDR3 DNA: TGTGCCAGCTTTGGGTCCTATGGCTACACCTTC; CDR3 protein: CASFGSYGYTF
D gene: -; clone size: large; J gene: TRBJ1-4; V gene: TRBV19; CDR3 DNA: TGTGCCAGTAGTATAGACGGCGCAACTAATGAAAAACTGTTTTTT; CDR3 protein: CASSIDGATNEKLFF
D gene: -; clone size: -; J gene: TRBJ2-6; V gene: TRBV6-5; CDR3 DNA: TGTGCCACCTCTACCAGCAGAGGGGCCAACGTCCTGACTTTC; CDR3 protein: CATSTSRGANVLTF
D gene: TRBD1; clone size: large; J gene: TRBJ1-5; V gene: TRBV15; CDR3 DNA: TGTGCCACCAGCAGGACCGGGACAGGGGCCGACAATCAGCCCCAGCATTTT; CDR3 protein: CATSRTGTGADNQPQHF
D gene: TRBD2; clone size: few; J gene: TRBJ2-7; V gene: TRBV7-2; CDR3 DNA: TGTGCCAGCAGGGGAGGGACTAGCGGGAGAGGAGGCTCCTACGAGCAGTACTTC; CDR3 protein: CASRGGTSGRGGSYEQYF
D gene: -; clone size: -; J gene: TRBJ2-2; V gene: TRBV7-3; CDR3 DNA: TGTGCCAGCAGCCCGAGCCCGAGGGAGGGGGGAACCGGGGAGCTGTTTTTT; CDR3 protein: CASSPSPREGGTGELFF
D gene: -; clone size: -; J gene: TRBJ1-2; V gene: TRBV19; CDR3 DNA: TGTGCCAGTAGTATCATTAGGACTCGAGATGGCTACACCTTC; CDR3 protein: CASSIIRTRDGYTF
D gene: TRBD2; clone size: -; J gene: TRBJ2-1; V gene: TRBV9; CDR3 DNA: TGTGCCAGCAGCCCTCAAATCAGCGGGAAGTACAATGAGCAGTTCTTC; CDR3 protein: CASSPQISGKYNEQFF
D gene: -; clone size: -; J gene: TRBJ1-2; V gene: TRBV12-3/TRBV12-4; CDR3 DNA: TGTGCCAGCAGTTCTGACGTCCGGTATGGCTACACCTTC; CDR3 protein: CASSSDVRYGYTF
D gene: -; clone size: -; J gene: TRBJ2-1; V gene: TRBV5-4; CDR3 DNA: TGTGCCAGCAGCCAGGACGGATACAATGAGCAGTTCTTC; CDR3 protein: CASSQDGYNEQFF
D gene: -; clone size: -; J gene: TRBJ2-7; V gene: TRBV12-3/TRBV12-4; CDR3 DNA: TGTGCCAGCAGTTCGGACGGAGCCTACGAGCAGTACTTC; CDR3 protein: CASSSDGAYEQYF
D gene: -; clone size: -; J gene: TRBJ1-2; V gene: TRBV5-6; CDR3 DNA: TGTGCCAGCGGATTAATCAATAGTCGGACCTATGGCTACACCTTC; CDR3 protein: CASGLINSRTYGYTF
D gene: -; clone size: -; J gene: TRBJ2-2; V gene: TRBV4-2; CDR3 DNA: TGTGCCAGCAGCCAAGGGGTCAGCGGGAACACCGGGGAGCTGTTTTTT; CDR3 protein: CASSQGVSGNTGELFF
D gene: -; clone size: -; J gene: TRBJ2-7; V gene: TRBV27; CDR3 DNA: TGTGCCAGCAGTTTATGGCCTAGACAGTCCGAAATCTACGAGCAGTACTTC; CDR3 protein: CASSLWPRQSEIYEQYF
D gene: -; clone size: few; J gene: TRBJ2-1; V gene: TRBV30; CDR3 DNA: TGTGCCTGGAGTGTACATAGCTCCTACAATGAGCAGTTCTTC; CDR3 protein: CAWSVHSSYNEQFF
D gene: TRBD1; clone size: -; J gene: TRBJ1-2; V gene: TRBV19; CDR3 DNA: TGTGCCAGTAGGGCACTAAGACAGGGAGACTATGGCTACACCTTC; CDR3 protein: CASRALRQGDYGYTF
D gene: TRBD2; clone size: -; J gene: TRBJ2-2; V gene: TRBV6-2/TRBV6-3; CDR3 DNA: TGTGCCAGCAGACCTAGCGGGAGCCTCTCGGAGCTGTTTTTT; CDR3 protein: CASRPSGSLSELFF
D gene: TRBD1; clone size: -; J gene: TRBJ1-1; V gene: TRBV11-2; CDR3 DNA: TGTGCCAGCAGCCCAGACAGGGGACAGTCGAACACTGAAGCTTTCTTT; CDR3 protein: CASSPDRGQSNTEAFF
D gene: TRBD1; clone size: -; J gene: TRBJ2-2; V gene: TRBV6-2/TRBV6-3; CDR3 DNA: TGTGCCAGCAGCCCATTACCGGGACAGGGTGGAAGGGTCACCGGGGAGCTGTTTTTT; CDR3 protein: CASSPLPGQGGRVTGELFF
D gene: -; clone size: -; J gene: TRBJ2-7; V gene: TRBV5-1; CDR3 DNA: TGCGCCAGCAGCTTGATGCGAATGGGGCCGGGGAGCTCCTACGAGCAGTACTTC; CDR3 protein: CASSLMRMGPGSSYEQYF
D gene: -; clone size: -; J gene: TRBJ2-2; V gene: TRBV30; CDR3 DNA: TGTGCCTGGAGAGAGTACACCGGGGAGCTGTTTTTT; CDR3 protein: CAWREYTGELFF
D gene: TRBD1; clone size: medium-sized; J gene: TRBJ1-5; V gene: TRBV4-2; CDR3 DNA: TGTGCCAGCAGCCAAGAAGCAGCCGTGGACAGGGGGGATCAGCCCCAGCATTTT; CDR3 protein: CASSQEAAVDRGDQPQHF
D gene: TRBD1; clone size: -; J gene: TRBJ2-2; V gene: TRBV3-1/TRBV3-2; CDR3 DNA: TGTGCCAGCAGGAGACAGGGTGGCGGGGAGCTGTTTTTT; CDR3 protein: CASRRQGGGELFF
D gene: -; clone size: -; J gene: TRBJ1-5; V gene: TRBV19; CDR3 DNA: TGTGCCAGTAGTATAGACAGGTTGACTCAGCCCCAGCATTTT; CDR3 protein: CASSIDRLTQPQHF
D gene: TRBD2; clone size: -; J gene: TRBJ2-1; V gene: TRBV5-4; CDR3 DNA: TGTGCCAGCAGCCGACTAGCGGGAGACAATGAGCAGTTCTTC; CDR3 protein: CASSRLAGDNEQFF
D gene: -; clone size: -; J gene: TRBJ1-4; V gene: TRBV27; CDR3 DNA: TGTGCCAGCAGTTGGAGTCCCCGTGAAAAACTGTTTTTT; CDR3 protein: CASSWSPREKLFF
D gene: TRBD1; clone size: medium-sized; J gene: TRBJ1-6; V gene: TRBV6-1; CDR3 DNA: TGTGCCAGCAGTGTAATGACAGGGAGCTCCTATAATTCACCCCTCCACTTT; CDR3 protein: CASSVMTGSSYNSPLHF
D gene: -; clone size: -; J gene: TRBJ1-1; V gene: TRBV14; CDR3 DNA: TGTGCCAGCAGCCACCGGCAGGGGAATCCTGAAGCTTTCTTT; CDR3 protein: CASSHRQGNPEAFF
D gene: -; clone size: -; J gene: TRBJ1-1; V gene: TRBV30; CDR3 DNA: TGTGCCTGGGCGGAGGGACAAGGAGCTGGAGCTTTCTTT; CDR3 protein: CAWAEGQGAGAFF
D gene: -; clone size: few; J gene: TRBJ2-3; V gene: TRBV5-4; CDR3 DNA: TGTGCCAGCAGCTTGGGCCATGGGACGGAATCTAATACGCAGTATTTT; CDR3 protein: CASSLGHGTESNTQYF
D gene: -; clone size: few; J gene: TRBJ2-1; V gene: TRBV9; CDR3 DNA: TGTGCCAGCAGCGTAGTTGACTTCTCCTACAATGAGCAGTTCTTC; CDR3 protein: CASSVVDFSYNEQFF
D gene: -; clone size: -; J gene: TRBJ2-7; V gene: TRBV10-3; CDR3 DNA: TGTGCCACCAAGGACAGCAACTACGAGCAGTACTTC; CDR3 protein: CATKDSNYEQYF
D gene: -; clone size: -; J gene: TRBJ2-2; V gene: TRBV19; CDR3 DNA: TGTGCCACTAGCACAGGGCAGCAAAACACCGGGGAGCTGTTTTTT; CDR3 protein: CATSTGQQNTGELFF
D gene: -; clone size: few; J gene: TRBJ2-1; V gene: TRBV7-9; CDR3 DNA: TGTGCCAGCAGCCCCAGCCAGCGGGTTAACAATGAGCAGTTCTTC; CDR3 protein: CASSPSQRVNNEQFF
D gene: -; clone size: -; J gene: TRBJ1-2; V gene: TRBV6-2/TRBV6-3; CDR3 DNA: TGTGCCAGCAGTTACTCGTGGCAGGGGTTCTATGGCTACACCTTC; CDR3 protein: CASSYSWQGFYGYTF
D gene: TRBD1; clone size: -; J gene: TRBJ1-1; V gene: TRBV7-2; CDR3 DNA: TGTGCCAGCAGCGAGACAGGGAGGGACACTGAAGCTTTCTTT; CDR3 protein: CASSETGRDTEAFF
D gene: -; clone size: -; J gene: TRBJ1-4; V gene: TRBV4-2; CDR3 DNA: TGTGCCAGCAGCCCCAGTAAAAGGACACCTTTGGGGGATGAAAAACTGTTTTTT; CDR3 protein: CASSPSKRTPLGDEKLFF
D gene: -; clone size: -; J gene: TRBJ2-2; V gene: TRBV19; CDR3 DNA: TGTGCCAGTAGTAGAGGTGTACAGAACACCGGGGAGCTGTTTTTT; CDR3 protein: CASSRGVQNTGELFF
D gene: TRBD1; clone size: large; J gene: TRBJ1-2; V gene: TRBV19; CDR3 DNA: TGTGCCAGTACTCCGGACAGGGGCAACTATGGCTACACCTTC; CDR3 protein: CASTPDRGNYGYTF
D gene: -; clone size: -; J gene: TRBJ1-2; V gene: TRBV19; CDR3 DNA: TGTGCCAGTAGTATAGATCACCAGTCTGGGGCGGTTTATGGCTACACCTTC; CDR3 protein: CASSIDHQSGAVYGYTF
D gene: TRBD1; clone size: -; J gene: TRBJ1-1; V gene: TRBV6-5; CDR3 DNA: TGTGCCAGCAGTAGGGGACAGACCATGAACACTGAAGCTTTCTTT; CDR3 protein: CASSRGQTMNTEAFF
D gene: -; clone size: few; J gene: TRBJ1-1; V gene: TRBV9; CDR3 DNA: TGTGCCAGCAGCCTCTCCCTCGGGCCGAACCAAGAAGCCACTGAAGCTTTCTTT; CDR3 protein: CASSLSLGPNQEATEAFF
D gene: -; clone size: -; J gene: TRBJ1-2; V gene: TRBV30; CDR3 DNA: TGTGCCTGGATTGGTCGGGGGTTTTCTAACTATGGCTACACCTTC; CDR3 protein: CAWIGRGFSNYGYTF
D gene: -; clone size: -; J gene: TRBJ1-1; V gene: TRBV11-1; CDR3 DNA: TGTGCCAGCAGCTTAGGCGGCAGAAACACTGAAGCTTTCTTT; CDR3 protein: CASSLGGRNTEAFF
D gene: -; clone size: -; J gene: TRBJ1-5; V gene: TRBV3-1/TRBV3-2; CDR3 DNA: TGTGCCAGCAGCATCGACAGAACCCAGCCCCAGCATTTT; CDR3 protein: CASSIDRTQPQHF
D gene: -; clone size: -; J gene: TRBJ2-2; V gene: TRBV19; CDR3 DNA: TGTGCCAGTAGTTTAAAGGGACAGAACACCGGGGAGCTGTTTTTT; CDR3 protein: CASSLKGQNTGELFF
D gene: -; clone size: few; J gene: TRBJ1-1; V gene: TRBV6-5; CDR3 DNA: TGTGCCAGCAGTTACTTCAGAGACACTGAAGCTTTCTTT; CDR3 protein: CASSYFRDTEAFF
D gene: -; clone size: -; J gene: TRBJ2-1; V gene: TRBV7-6; CDR3 DNA: TGTGCCAGCTCAAGGAGCGGAGACCCCTACAATGAGCAGTTCTTC; CDR3 protein: CASSRSGDPYNEQFF
D gene: -; clone size: -; J gene: TRBJ1-5; V gene: TRBV7-5; CDR3 DNA: TGTGTCAGAAGCTTAGTACGGCAGGAAAAGGCTCAGCCCCAGCATTTT; CDR3 protein: CVRSLVRQEKAQPQHF
D gene: TRBD2; clone size: -; J gene: TRBJ2-7; V gene: TRBV15; CDR3 DNA: TGTGCCACCAGCAGAGATCGGGACTACTACGAGCAGTACTTC; CDR3 protein: CATSRDRDYYEQYF
D gene: TRBD2; clone size: -; J gene: TRBJ2-7; V gene: TRBV7-2; CDR3 DNA: TGTGCCAGCAGCCTCACGCGGGGGACCTACGAGCAGTACTTC; CDR3 protein: CASSLTRGTYEQYF
D gene: -; clone size: medium-sized; J gene: TRBJ1-2; V gene: TRBV19; CDR3 DNA: TGTGCCACAACGGGGAGTCTAGGGAACACCTTC; CDR3 protein: CATTGSLGNTF